A single sample gave rise to the 13 T cell receptor beta chains below, sequenced in a study of blood T cell repertoires in COVID-19. The repertoire was sequenced with immunoSEQ multiplex PCR; TCRdb's copy has only in-frame clones and lacks some. Here the sample spans around 470,000 clones, roughly nine tenths being singletons. Sequencing used peripheral blood. These receptors came from a man aged 18-30 years with COVID-19, enrolled during active disease.

This clone occurred once. The V and J genes are TRBV5-1 and TRBJ2-7; a weak D match, TRBD2 (6 bases). In germline, CDR1 is SGHRS, CDR2 YFSETQ. The CDR3 is made up of 13 amino acids. Trimming shortened V by 5 bases and J by 4 bases, and 13 bases separated the two germline ends. DNA for the CDR3: TGCGCCAGCAGTGGGCCAGGGAGGTACGAGCAGTACTTC. Translating gives CASSGPGRYEQYF.

This sequence joins TRBV18 and TRBJ1-5; 7 bases are a match to TRBD1. This CDR3 is 15 amino acids long. Germline CDR1 KGHSH, CDR2 LQKENI. The V and J ends lost 3 bases and 7 bases, in that order; junction bases with no gene match: 9. DNA for the CDR3: TGTGCCAGCTCACCCTCGGGAGGGGGCGAGCAGCCCCAGCATTTT. It yields the protein CASSPSGGGEQPQHF.

The chain recombines TRBV7-9 with TRBJ2-3; TRBD2 aligns across 7 bases. CDR3 length: 14 amino acids. Trimming at V came to 5 bases and at J to 6 bases, leaving 8 bases not matched to a gene. Germline CDR1 and CDR2: SEHNR and FQNEAQ (reference sequence). The chain's CDR3 is CASSILALPDTQYF. CDR3 bases: TGTGCCAGCAGCATACTAGCGCTGCCGGATACGCAGTATTTT.

On this clone: The sample contains more than one DNA sequence encoding this CDR3. J is TRBJ1-2 and V is TRBV5-6, with TRBD1 matching 11 bases. Trimming took 4 bases from V and 2 from J; bases not matched to a gene: 1. Germline CDR1 SGHDT, CDR2 YYEEEE. The CDR3 runs 14 residues. For the CDR3, the DNA is TGTGCCAGCAGCAGGACAGGGGGCAACTATGGCTACACCTTC. Its protein is CASSRTGGNYGYTF.

This sequence joins TRBV29-1 and TRBJ2-7; 12 nucleotides agree with TRBD1. The CDR3 runs 15 residues. V lost 2 bases to trimming and J lost 5 bases; unmatched junction nucleotides: 7. Germline V gives CDR1 SQVTM, CDR2 ANQGSEA. The CDR3 spells CSVEPPGQGAHEQYF. The CDR3 coding sequence is TGCAGCGTTGAACCTCCGGGACAGGGGGCCCACGAGCAGTACTTC.

The rearrangement uses TRBV19 and TRBJ1-1; D might be TRBD1 (5 bases). Germline CDR1 is LNHDA and CDR2 is SQIVND (reference sequence). V dropped 5 bases and J dropped 3 bases, with 10 bases sitting between them. The CDR3 is 13 residues long. The CDR3 loop reads CASSFGGDTEAFF. CDR3 sequence (DNA): TGTGCCAGTAGTTTCGGAGGGGACACTGAAGCTTTCTTT.

This sequence joins TRBV5-1 and TRBJ2-7, with 7 bases fitting TRBD2. Per the germline V gene, CDR1 is SGHRS and CDR2 is YFSETQ. The length of the CDR3 is 14 residues. V dropped 0 bases and J dropped 7; count of bases not matched to a gene: 7. The CDR3 here is CASSLAAGVEEQYF. The CDR3 DNA sequence: TGCGCCAGCAGCTTGGCTGCGGGAGTCGAAGAGCAGTACTTC.

V usage is TRBV2 and J usage is TRBJ1-1, with 8 bases identical to TRBD1. The length of the CDR3 is 13 residues. CDR1 is SNHLY, CDR2 FYNNEI, per germline. V was pared by 4 bases and J by 7 bases, with 5 bases of the junction left unmatched. The CDR3 DNA follows: TGTGCCAGCAGTGGACAGGGGACCAATGAAGCTTTCTTT. It encodes CASSGQGTNEAFF. The full variable domain, its missing parts supplied by reference TRBV2 and TRBJ1-1, is EPEVTQTPSHQVTQMGQEVILRCVPISNHLYFYWYRQILGQKVEFLVSFYNNEISEKSEIFDDQFSVERPDGSNFTLKIRSTKLEDSAMYFCASSGQGTNEAFFGQGTRLTVV.

The V and J genes are TRBV27 and TRBJ2-3, with D maybe TRBD2 (6 bases). V lost 4 bases to trimming and J lost 0 bases, with 23 bases between them. Germline V CDR1 and CDR2: MNHEY, SMNVEV (reference sequence). The CDR3 runs 19 residues. CDR3 bases: TGTGCCAGCAGTTCCGGGACTTTCCCATCCCTTAGGAGCACAGATACGCAGTATTTT. Protein product: CASSSGTFPSLRSTDTQYF.

This chain joins TRBV4-1 and TRBJ1-5; no reliable D call. Germline-derived CDR1 and CDR2 are MGHRA and YSYEKL. There are 16 residues in the CDR3. The V end was cut by 1 base, the J end by 2 bases, with 12 bases between. This CDR3 is CASSQGGSVGNQPQHF. The CDR3 nucleotides are TGCGCCAGCAGCCAAGGTGGGAGCGTGGGCAATCAGCCCCAGCATTTT.

The V and J genes are TRBV27 and TRBJ1-5; no definite D call. CDR3 size: 14 residues. V was shortened by 4 bases and J by 2 bases, with 9 bases between the two germline ends. In germline, CDR1 is MNHEY, CDR2 SMNVEV (reference sequence). The CDR3 DNA reads TGTGCCAGCAGTTGGGGAGGCGGCAATCAGCCCCAGCATTTT. It encodes CASSWGGGNQPQHF.

The chain is built from TRBV15 and TRBJ1-1; 7 nucleotides line up with TRBD1. V trimming: 5 bases; J trimming: 4 bases; junction bases outside the gene matches: 10. Germline V gene sequence: CDR1 LNHNV, CDR2 YYDKDF (reference sequence). This CDR3 region has 15 residues. The CDR3 protein is CATSSWDRQGTEAFF. CDR3 coding DNA: TGTGCCACCAGCTCTTGGGACAGACAGGGCACTGAAGCTTTCTTT. Based on the CDR3 plus reference TRBV15 and TRBJ1-1, the full variable domain is DAMVIQNPRYQVTQFGKPVTLSCSQTLNHNVMYWYQQKSSQAPKLLFHYYDKDFNNEADTPDNFQSRRPNTSFCFLDIRSPGLGDTAMYLCATSSWDRQGTEAFFGQGTRLTVV.

The chain combines TRBV29-1 with TRBJ1-1; 8 bases fit TRBD1. V lost 8 bases and J lost 1; bases outside the gene matches: 3. The CDR3 totals 12 residues. Germline CDR1 is SQVTM and CDR2 is ANQGSEA. The CDR3 loop reads CSIQGGNTEAFF. CDR3 in DNA: TGCAGCATACAGGGGGGGAACACTGAAGCTTTCTTT.